The clone carrying this T cell receptor (beta chain) was found once. Its matching antigen is unknown. The data stem from a study of cytomegalovirus exposure and HLA in healthy donors. Across the study: The 120 validation repertoires matched the 666 first-cohort repertoires in platform, a later analysis reported. Whole-study results and caveats: In the 95 to 150 validation repertoires, just under 95% of cluster scores exceeded 0, per a later analysis. Rarity marked most TCR sequences, yet some public TCRs occurred in many donors. A few chains linked to CMV were shown in vitro to be specific for CMV antigens.

The table came from immunoSEQ multiplex PCR; TCRdb's copy has only in-frame clones and leaves some out. The repertoire holds 90,000 or so clones, with less than 85% as singletons. Trimming removed 2 bases from V and 3 bases from J; junction bases left unmatched: 12. The CDR3 extends over 17 amino acids. The clonotype comes from a man aged 18 to 35 in good health and CMV-seropositive. Sequencing was done on a sample of PBMCs. This chain links TRBV5-3 with TRBJ2-7; TRBD1 matches at 9 bases. TRBV5-3 has ORF status, its function being uncertain. The CDR3 coding sequence is TGTGCCAGAAGCTTTCCCCGGGACAGGGAGTTAATCTACGAGCAGTACTTC. Protein sequence: CARSFPRDRELIYEQYF.